The 15 T cell receptor beta chains below come from one sample, sequenced in a study of tumor-infiltrating lymphocytes in primary liver carcinoma. Co-extraction yielded RNA and DNA from around 20-30 mg of unsorted bulk tissue. The investigators made TCR beta cDNA from around 530 ng total RNA, using a constant-region primer. Libraries covering TCR beta were generated through three nested multiplex PCR rounds (using a slightly modified ARM-PCR). With TRBV1-TRBV30 forward primers and a C-beta reverse primer, the first two PCR rounds were run for roughly 10 cycles each. MiXCR was run by TCRdb on the multiplex PCR reads, yielding one entry per CDR3 protein. This repertoire shows more than 70,000 distinct CDR3 sequences, approximately 69% found once; its top ten account for around 24%. Sequencing input: tumor-adjacent normal liver tissue. The origin of the receptors is a middle-aged man with primary liver carcinoma and hepatitis B virus infection.

This chain links TRBV2 with TRBJ2-7; D is possibly TRBD1 (5 bases). V was pared by 9 bases and J by 1 base, with 13 bases between. Germline-derived CDR1 and CDR2 are SNHLY and FYNNEI. The CDR3 is 13 residues long. The CDR3: CARERQNSYEQYF. In DNA, the CDR3 is TGTGCCAGAGAGAGACAGAATTCCTACGAGCAGTACTTC.

A word on this clonotype: Given a much more abundant clone one base away, this may be a read error. The J gene is TRBJ2-5, the V gene TRBV5-1, with 11 bases lining up with TRBD2. The CDR3 extends over 15 amino acids. The V gene's germline CDR1 is SGHRS and CDR2 YFSETQ. J was trimmed by 5 bases and V by 0 bases; bases with no gene match: 3. CDR3 coding DNA: TGCGCCAGCAGCTTGGCCCCTAGCGGGAGGGAGACCCAGTACTTC. This encodes CASSLAPSGRETQYF.

The chain couples TRBV11-2 to TRBJ1-2, with 8 bases fitting TRBD1. There are 15 residues in the CDR3. In germline, CDR1 is SGHAT, CDR2 FQNNGV. After removal of 5 bases from V and 4 bases from J, the junction contained 9 bases not matched to a gene. The CDR3 reads CASSPNRGNPYGYTF. For the CDR3, the DNA is TGTGCCAGCAGCCCCAACAGGGGGAACCCCTATGGCTACACCTTC.

The chain links TRBV6-5 to TRBJ2-5; 9 bases are a match to TRBD2. The germline V gene encodes CDR1 MNHEY and CDR2 SVGAGI. V lost 4 bases, J lost 3 bases, and 3 bases stayed unmatched. The CDR3 has 14 amino acids. The CDR3 spells CASSCSGREETQYF. The CDR3 bases are TGTGCCAGCAGTTGTAGCGGGAGAGAAGAGACCCAGTACTTC.

Comment on this clonotype: Just one base apart from a much larger clone, this may be a read error. The CDR3 sequence is CVSRSGTKTEAFF. The CDR3 bases are TGTGTCAGCAGGTCTGGGACGAAGACTGAAGCTTTCTTT. The chain links TRBV28 to TRBJ1-1, with D possibly matching TRBD1 (5 bases). The CDR3 covers 13 residues. CDR1 is MDHEN and CDR2 is SYDVKM in the germline V gene.

This clonotype was detected only a few times. This sequence may be a read error, since a much larger clone differs from it by one base. The chain couples TRBV5-4 to TRBJ1-1, with TRBD1 matching over 7 bases. Germline loops: CDR1 SGHNT, CDR2 YYREEE (reference sequence). The CDR3 consists of 16 residues. The CDR3 coding sequence is TGTACCAGCAGGGGCCACGGACAGGTCGTGAACACTGAAGCTTTCTTT. Protein product: CTSRGHGQVVNTEAFF.

This clonotype came up a few times. V usage is TRBV5-1 and J usage is TRBJ1-4, with 7 bases identical to TRBD1. Germline-derived CDR1 and CDR2 are SGHRS and YFSETQ. V was clipped by 1 base and J by 4 bases; unmatched bases: 10. The CDR3 is made up of 17 amino acids. The CDR3 DNA follows: TGCGCCAGCAGCTTGAGCGGACAGGTGGCCCTTAATGAAAAACTGTTTTTT. It encodes CASSLSGQVALNEKLFF.

The chain is built from TRBV20-1 and TRBJ2-7, with no clear D. V lost 5 bases to trimming and J lost 2 bases, with 16 bases between them. The CDR3 is 14 residues long. CDR1 and CDR2 (germline): DFQATT, SNEGSKA (reference sequence). CDR3 loop: CSASGEVGPYEQYF. Here the CDR3 DNA reads TGCAGTGCTTCCGGCGAGGTAGGCCCCTACGAGCAGTACTTC.

Notes on this clonotype: An end of the junction does not agree with germline; a read error may underlie this. CDR3 sequence reads: CVIRGTVETEAFF. CDR3 in DNA: TGTGTCATCAGAGGCACAGTGGAGACTGAAGCTTTCTTT. The rearrangement joins TRBV10-3 to TRBJ1-1; D is unresolved. Germline assignment: CDR1 ENHRY and CDR2 SYGVKD. The CDR3 sequence is 13 residues long.

The table lists this clonotype with a few counts. Being one base from a much bigger clone, this may be a read error. Lacking the conserved final phenylalanine or tryptophan, this CDR3 likely reflects a read error. This sequence joins TRBV29-1 and TRBJ2-3, with D hard to call. In germline, CDR1 is SQVTM, CDR2 ANQGSEA. This CDR3 has 12 residues. Between the trimmed V and J ends, which lost 4 bases and 2 bases, there was a span of 7 bases. Written as DNA, the CDR3 is TGCAGCGTTGCCCCTTCCACAGATACGCAGTATTAT. Amino acids: CSVAPSTDTQYY.

The chain employs TRBV5-1 and TRBJ1-5, with unresolved D. Trimming removed 6 bases from V and 9 bases from J, with 19 bases in between. Germline CDR1 and CDR2: SGHRS and YFSETQ. CDR3 length: 14 amino acids. CDR3 protein: CASNPDPGDRPQHF. The CDR3 DNA reads as TGCGCCAGCAACCCTGACCCGGGCGATCGGCCCCAGCATTTT.

As concerns this clonotype: The junction and the germline gene differ at one end; a read error may be behind it. The chain joins TRBV4-3 to TRBJ2-2; 10 bases map to TRBD2. The CDR3 contains 20 residues. Germline CDR1 reads LGHNA; CDR2 reads YSLEER. CDR3 nucleotide sequence: TGCGCCAGTAGCCAATATCTATTCGTCGGTCTAGCGGGAGACAGAGGGGAGCTGTTTTTT. This gives the protein CASSQYLFVGLAGDRGELFF.

The chain links TRBV4-2 to TRBJ2-7; the D call may be TRBD1 or TRBD2 (6 bases each). CDR1 and CDR2 (germline): LGHNA, YNFKEQ. CDR3 length: 16 amino acids. V was trimmed by 3 bases and J by 4 bases, leaving 19 bases between them. This CDR3 reads CASSQAARGVSYEQYF. In nucleotides, the CDR3 is TGTGCCAGCAGCCAGGCGGCTAGGGGGGTTTCATACGAGCAGTACTTC.

With regard to this clonotype: A read error may produce the germline difference seen at one junction end. The chain carries TRBV29-1 and TRBJ2-2, with a possible D match to TRBD1 (6 bases). Germline CDR1 is SQVTM and CDR2 is ANQGSEA. CDR3 size: 12 residues. CDR3 sequence reads: CNVGQSTGELFF. The CDR3 nucleotides read TGCAACGTCGGACAGTCTACCGGCGAGCTGTTTTTT.

This clonotype was observed many times. The chain is built from TRBV6-2 or TRBV6-3 and TRBJ1-5; 10 bases are shared with TRBD1. This CDR3 is built from 15 residues. From germline, CDR1 is MNHEY and CDR2 SVGEGT. With V trimmed by 8 bases and J by 2 bases, 6 bases remained unmatched. The CDR3 is CASGGTGVGNQPQHF. CDR3 in DNA: TGTGCCAGCGGGGGGACAGGGGTTGGCAATCAGCCCCAGCATTTT.